This T cell receptor (beta chain) was recorded in a study of regulatory T cells in long-lasting Graves disease. Study-level findings and limits: The number of shared public clonotypes was higher in persistent patients (roughly 2,800) than new patients (966).

This clonotype was picked up many times. Its target is not known. The time point was: newly diagnosed GD, antithyroid drugs for less than 3 months. There was RNA extracted from PBMCs, and the TCR library was made from it. The germline V gene has CDR1 SGHTA and CDR2 FQGNSA. This CDR3 is 15 amino acids long. With 4 bases clipped from V and 4 bases from J, the junction kept 8 bases outside the gene matches. Both iRepertoire HTBI primers and Arm-PCR of CDR3 regions were used to build the TCR beta libraries. Authors' methods: Samples revealed approximately 60 TRBV and some 15 TRBJ segments. Using its own MiXCR run on the multiplex PCR reads, TCRdb lists one record per CDR3 protein. Clone size and V and J calls follow TCRdb, not the original study. The table has about 530,000 distinct CDR3 sequences, more than 15% seen once; the top ten hold approximately 25%. The sample was also reused in another study, on T cells in Graves' hyperthyroidism and ophthalmopathy. As that report states: It was a median about seven months before onset that the model predicted ophthalmopathy.

The source of this sequence is a middle-aged woman with Graves disease. V gene TRBV7-2 combines with J gene TRBJ2-5, with 8 bases fitting TRBD2. The sample here was peripheral blood mononuclear cells (PBMCs), taken at new diagnosis, from a patient treated with antithyroid drugs. Written as DNA, the CDR3 is TGTGCCAGCAGCTCCCTTGGACTAGCTCGAGAGACCCAGTACTTC. Amino acids: CASSSLGLARETQYF.